The rows below give T cell receptor beta chains drawn from one sample of a study of blood T cell repertoires in COVID-19. The protocol was immunoSEQ multiplex PCR, while the TCRdb copy is restricted to in-frame clones and leaves out a portion. This sample carries over 90,000 clones, 75% to 85% of them seen once, and the ten largest clones take around 4.8%. The material sequenced was peripheral blood. The receptors stem from a man at least 80 years old with COVID-19, enrolled during active disease. Each CDR3 is given with its conserved first and last residue. Each record gives: J gene, clone size, V gene, CDR3 length, D gene, CDR3 protein, CDR3 DNA. A D gene is named only where the DNA matches it firmly. Some rows mark clone size as missing; the rest say once, few, many or name a class of expanded clone.

J gene: TRBJ1-2; clone size: .; V gene: TRBV6-5; CDR3 length: 14; D gene: .; CDR3 protein: CASSYAQGMYGYTF; CDR3 DNA: TGTGCCAGCAGTTACGCCCAGGGAATGTATGGCTACACCTTC
J gene: TRBJ1-1; clone size: few; V gene: TRBV13; CDR3 length: 14; D gene: TRBD1; CDR3 protein: CASSRTGGNTEAFF; CDR3 DNA: TGTGCCAGCAGCCGGACAGGGGGGAACACTGAAGCTTTCTTT
J gene: TRBJ1-1; clone size: .; V gene: TRBV5-6; CDR3 length: 12; D gene: .; CDR3 protein: CASSAQQGTPFF; CDR3 DNA: TGTGCCAGCAGCGCCCAGCAGGGGACGCCTTTCTTT
J gene: TRBJ1-5; clone size: .; V gene: TRBV5-6; CDR3 length: 17; D gene: TRBD1; CDR3 protein: CASSFWDRMVSNQPQHF; CDR3 DNA: TGTGCCAGCAGCTTTTGGGACAGGATGGTTAGCAATCAGCCCCAGCATTTT
J gene: TRBJ2-5; clone size: .; V gene: TRBV7-3; CDR3 length: 16; D gene: .; CDR3 protein: CASSLSSGTLGETQYF; CDR3 DNA: TGTGCCAGCAGCTTAAGTAGCGGAACGCTTGGGGAGACCCAGTACTTC
J gene: TRBJ1-3; clone size: .; V gene: TRBV6-2/TRBV6-3; CDR3 length: 12; D gene: .; CDR3 protein: CASSRYGNTIYF; CDR3 DNA: TGTGCCAGCAGTCGTTATGGAAACACCATATATTTT
J gene: TRBJ1-1; clone size: .; V gene: TRBV9; CDR3 length: 14; D gene: TRBD1; CDR3 protein: CASSSQGATTEAFF; CDR3 DNA: TGTGCCAGCAGCTCCCAGGGGGCGACGACTGAAGCTTTCTTT
J gene: TRBJ2-4; clone size: .; V gene: TRBV4-1; CDR3 length: 20; D gene: .; CDR3 protein: CASSQGRGGGNGPAKNIQYF; CDR3 DNA: TGCGCCAGCAGCCAAGGACGCGGCGGGGGCAACGGCCCTGCCAAAAACATTCAGTACTTC
J gene: TRBJ1-2; clone size: once; V gene: TRBV18; CDR3 length: 15; D gene: .; CDR3 protein: CASSPVTGTDYGYTF; CDR3 DNA: TGTGCCAGCTCACCAGTTACAGGGACCGACTATGGCTACACCTTC
J gene: TRBJ1-5; clone size: .; V gene: TRBV10-2; CDR3 length: 17; D gene: TRBD1; CDR3 protein: CASCEGTGGVGGQPQHF; CDR3 DNA: TGCGCCAGCTGTGAGGGGACAGGGGGTGTAGGGGGTCAGCCCCAGCATTTT
J gene: TRBJ2-1; clone size: .; V gene: TRBV29-1; CDR3 length: 17; D gene: TRBD2; CDR3 protein: CSVEDGGRTGTYNEQFF; CDR3 DNA: TGCAGCGTTGAAGATGGCGGGAGAACTGGCACCTACAATGAGCAGTTCTTC
J gene: TRBJ1-4; clone size: .; V gene: TRBV19; CDR3 length: 14; D gene: .; CDR3 protein: CASSIPGVDEKLFF; CDR3 DNA: TGTGCCAGTAGTATCCCCGGGGTGGATGAAAAACTGTTTTTT
J gene: TRBJ2-2; clone size: .; V gene: TRBV19; CDR3 length: 18; D gene: TRBD2; CDR3 protein: CASSRPSGRVEGTGELFF; CDR3 DNA: TGTGCCAGTAGTAGACCTAGCGGGAGGGTAGAAGGGACCGGGGAGCTGTTTTTT
J gene: TRBJ2-5; clone size: .; V gene: TRBV15; CDR3 length: 17; D gene: TRBD2; CDR3 protein: CATSRVGLAGGGETQYF; CDR3 DNA: TGTGCCACCAGCAGAGTCGGACTAGCGGGGGGTGGAGAGACCCAGTACTTC
J gene: TRBJ1-2; clone size: .; V gene: TRBV5-4; CDR3 length: 15; D gene: TRBD1; CDR3 protein: CASSLRSGGGYGYTF; CDR3 DNA: TGTGCCAGCAGCTTGCGGTCAGGGGGAGGATATGGCTACACCTTC
J gene: TRBJ2-7; clone size: .; V gene: TRBV5-1; CDR3 length: 13; D gene: .; CDR3 protein: CASRPEWIDEQYF; CDR3 DNA: TGCGCCAGCAGGCCGGAGTGGATAGACGAGCAGTACTTC
J gene: TRBJ2-7; clone size: .; V gene: TRBV5-4; CDR3 length: 15; D gene: TRBD1; CDR3 protein: CASSGGGQGFYEQYF; CDR3 DNA: TGTGCCAGCAGCGGGGGGGGACAGGGTTTCTACGAGCAGTACTTC
J gene: TRBJ2-7; clone size: .; V gene: TRBV18; CDR3 length: 17; D gene: TRBD2; CDR3 protein: CASSPTLAGGPFREQYF; CDR3 DNA: TGTGCCAGCTCACCAACACTAGCGGGAGGGCCTTTCCGCGAGCAGTACTTC
J gene: TRBJ2-7; clone size: .; V gene: TRBV11-2; CDR3 length: 15; D gene: .; CDR3 protein: CASRPPASPPHEQYF; CDR3 DNA: TGTGCCAGCAGACCCCCAGCGAGCCCTCCCCACGAGCAGTACTTC
J gene: TRBJ2-1; clone size: .; V gene: TRBV6-5; CDR3 length: 15; D gene: TRBD2; CDR3 protein: CASSRSSGGYNEQFF; CDR3 DNA: TGTGCCAGCAGCCGTTCTAGCGGGGGCTACAATGAGCAGTTCTTC
J gene: TRBJ1-2; clone size: .; V gene: TRBV7-2; CDR3 length: 14; D gene: .; CDR3 protein: CASSFRQVESGYTF; CDR3 DNA: TGTGCCAGCAGCTTCCGACAGGTGGAATCCGGCTACACCTTC
J gene: TRBJ2-1; clone size: .; V gene: TRBV5-1; CDR3 length: 15; D gene: .; CDR3 protein: CASSLRGAGYNEQFF; CDR3 DNA: TGCGCCAGCAGCTTACGGGGTGCGGGGTACAATGAGCAGTTCTTC
J gene: TRBJ2-2; clone size: once; V gene: TRBV5-4; CDR3 length: 16; D gene: TRBD1; CDR3 protein: CASRGLGGESAGELFF; CDR3 DNA: TGTGCCAGCAGGGGTTTAGGGGGCGAGTCCGCCGGGGAGCTGTTTTTT
J gene: TRBJ1-2; clone size: once; V gene: TRBV10-3; CDR3 length: 11; D gene: TRBD1; CDR3 protein: CAAGRGYGYTF; CDR3 DNA: TGTGCCGCCGGCAGGGGGTATGGCTACACCTTC
J gene: TRBJ2-7; clone size: .; V gene: TRBV5-4; CDR3 length: 18; D gene: TRBD2; CDR3 protein: CASSLDPPGLGSSAEQYF; CDR3 DNA: TGTGCCAGCAGCTTGGATCCTCCGGGACTAGGATCATCGGCCGAGCAGTACTTC
J gene: TRBJ2-5; clone size: .; V gene: TRBV5-1; CDR3 length: 17; D gene: .; CDR3 protein: CASSPGWEAGNQETQYF; CDR3 DNA: TGCGCCAGCAGCCCCGGTTGGGAAGCGGGCAACCAAGAGACCCAGTACTTC
J gene: TRBJ2-3; clone size: .; V gene: TRBV19; CDR3 length: 16; D gene: TRBD2; CDR3 protein: CASSGKRGSSTDTQYF; CDR3 DNA: TGTGCCAGTAGTGGAAAGCGGGGGTCTAGCACAGATACGCAGTATTTT
J gene: TRBJ1-2; clone size: .; V gene: TRBV29-1; CDR3 length: 13; D gene: TRBD1; CDR3 protein: CSVRDRGNYGYTF; CDR3 DNA: TGCAGCGTCAGGGACAGGGGGAACTATGGCTACACCTTC
J gene: TRBJ1-2; clone size: .; V gene: TRBV28; CDR3 length: 16; D gene: TRBD1; CDR3 protein: CASSVPGQGIYYGYTF; CDR3 DNA: TGTGCCAGCAGCGTACCGGGACAGGGGATTTACTATGGCTACACCTTC
J gene: TRBJ2-2; clone size: few; V gene: TRBV15; CDR3 length: 17; D gene: .; CDR3 protein: CATSRDRRSGATGELFF; CDR3 DNA: TGTGCCACCAGCAGAGATAGGAGAAGCGGTGCCACCGGGGAGCTGTTTTTT
J gene: TRBJ1-1; clone size: .; V gene: TRBV29-1; CDR3 length: 12; D gene: TRBD1; CDR3 protein: CSVTGGGAEAFF; CDR3 DNA: TGCAGCGTTACAGGGGGAGGCGCTGAAGCTTTCTTT
J gene: TRBJ1-2; clone size: once; V gene: TRBV28; CDR3 length: 14; D gene: TRBD1; CDR3 protein: CASSLDRAPYGYTF; CDR3 DNA: TGTGCCAGCAGTTTAGACAGGGCGCCTTATGGCTACACCTTC
J gene: TRBJ1-5; clone size: .; V gene: TRBV24-1; CDR3 length: 15; D gene: TRBD1; CDR3 protein: CATSDSTGDSQPQHF; CDR3 DNA: TGTGCCACCAGTGACTCTACAGGGGATAGTCAGCCCCAGCATTTT
J gene: TRBJ2-1; clone size: .; V gene: TRBV3-1/TRBV3-2; CDR3 length: 12; D gene: .; CDR3 protein: CASSSPGNEQFF; CDR3 DNA: TGTGCCAGCAGCTCCCCGGGCAATGAGCAGTTCTTC
J gene: TRBJ1-6; clone size: few; V gene: TRBV4-2; CDR3 length: 17; D gene: .; CDR3 protein: CASPRTGVTSVLSPLHF; CDR3 DNA: TGTGCCAGCCCCCGGACGGGGGTGACTAGCGTCCTGTCACCCCTCCACTTT
J gene: TRBJ1-1; clone size: .; V gene: TRBV2; CDR3 length: 13; D gene: .; CDR3 protein: CASSVGGAVAAFF; CDR3 DNA: TGTGCCAGCAGTGTAGGAGGGGCCGTAGCGGCTTTCTTT
J gene: TRBJ1-5; clone size: .; V gene: TRBV28; CDR3 length: 13; D gene: .; CDR3 protein: CASSGGQNQPQHF; CDR3 DNA: TGTGCCAGCAGTGGGGGACAAAATCAGCCCCAGCATTTT
J gene: TRBJ1-4; clone size: .; V gene: TRBV11-1; CDR3 length: 16; D gene: .; CDR3 protein: CASSLSYNRANEKLFF; CDR3 DNA: TGTGCCAGCAGCTTATCATACAACAGGGCGAATGAAAAACTGTTTTTT
J gene: TRBJ1-2; clone size: .; V gene: TRBV28; CDR3 length: 17; D gene: TRBD1; CDR3 protein: CASSLAQGAGGFAGYTF; CDR3 DNA: TGTGCCAGCAGTTTAGCACAGGGGGCAGGAGGCTTTGCTGGCTACACCTTC
J gene: TRBJ2-3; clone size: .; V gene: TRBV7-6; CDR3 length: 17; D gene: TRBD1; CDR3 protein: CASSLGGTGGRTDTQYF; CDR3 DNA: TGTGCCAGCAGCTTAGGTGGGACAGGGGGCAGGACAGATACGCAGTATTTT
J gene: TRBJ1-1; clone size: .; V gene: TRBV9; CDR3 length: 15; D gene: .; CDR3 protein: CASSAPGQGGTEAFF; CDR3 DNA: TGTGCCAGCAGCGCGCCGGGACAAGGGGGCACTGAAGCTTTCTTT
J gene: TRBJ2-3; clone size: .; V gene: TRBV9; CDR3 length: 16; D gene: TRBD2; CDR3 protein: CASSFPRTSGRDTQYF; CDR3 DNA: TGTGCCAGCAGCTTCCCCCGGACTAGCGGGAGAGATACGCAGTATTTT
J gene: TRBJ2-7; clone size: .; V gene: TRBV24-1; CDR3 length: 14; D gene: TRBD1; CDR3 protein: CATSGTGASYEQYF; CDR3 DNA: TGTGCCACCAGTGGGACAGGGGCCTCCTACGAGCAGTACTTC
J gene: TRBJ1-1; clone size: once; V gene: TRBV14; CDR3 length: 16; D gene: .; CDR3 protein: CASSPSPGHSNTEAFF; CDR3 DNA: TGTGCCAGCAGCCCCAGTCCGGGACATTCGAACACTGAAGCTTTCTTT
J gene: TRBJ1-1; clone size: once; V gene: TRBV19; CDR3 length: 16; D gene: TRBD1; CDR3 protein: CASSHLWTGKNTEAFF; CDR3 DNA: TGTGCCAGTAGCCATTTATGGACAGGAAAGAACACTGAAGCTTTCTTT
J gene: TRBJ1-2; clone size: .; V gene: TRBV6-6; CDR3 length: 15; D gene: TRBD1; CDR3 protein: CASSYGARTGNGYTF; CDR3 DNA: TGTGCCAGCAGTTACGGGGCCCGGACAGGGAATGGCTACACCTTC
J gene: TRBJ1-1; clone size: .; V gene: TRBV25-1; CDR3 length: 13; D gene: .; CDR3 protein: CASSEPGLSEAFF; CDR3 DNA: TGTGCCAGCAGTGAACCAGGTCTCTCTGAAGCTTTCTTT
J gene: TRBJ2-7; clone size: .; V gene: TRBV6-5; CDR3 length: 14; D gene: TRBD1; CDR3 protein: CASSYPGQEYEQYF; CDR3 DNA: TGTGCCAGCAGTTACCCGGGACAGGAATACGAGCAGTACTTC
J gene: TRBJ2-7; clone size: .; V gene: TRBV27; CDR3 length: 14; D gene: .; CDR3 protein: CASSSRGGPYEQYF; CDR3 DNA: TGTGCCAGCAGCTCCCGCGGAGGGCCCTACGAGCAGTACTTC
J gene: TRBJ2-1; clone size: once; V gene: TRBV5-1; CDR3 length: 15; D gene: TRBD2; CDR3 protein: CASSLGLAGVSEQFF; CDR3 DNA: TGCGCCAGCAGCTTGGGACTAGCGGGGGTCAGTGAGCAGTTCTTC